The sample holds a few counts of the clone carrying this TCR beta chain. Its target is unknown. The authors produced TCR alpha and TCR beta cDNA libraries with sample barcodes and UMIs by 5'RACE using constant-segment primers. Via MiXCR, TCRdb re-called the 5' RACE reads, giving one row per CDR3 protein. This repertoire shows around 300,000 distinct CDR3 sequences, 13% to 15% found once; its top ten account for 21%. This CDR3 has 16 amino acids. V was clipped by 0 bases and J by 9 bases, with 20 bases between them. Germline V CDR1 and CDR2: LGHNA, YNFKEQ. This sample was taken from a study of T-cell memory formation after mild COVID-19. For the study at large: TCR clusters largely stayed donor specific.

Findings and limits, study-wide: The CD4+ clones that contracted clustered mainly within CM and EM, and the CD8+ clones concentrated in EMRA. Clones contracting over day 15 to 85 were CD4/CD8 balanced, with later expanders leaning CD4+.

This receptor was obtained from a man aged 18 to 35 who had mild COVID-19 (a few samples of this study predate the infection). Cell type and time point are not known. Sequences were obtained from PBMCs or a T cell subset sorted from them (not recorded which). The V gene is TRBV4-2, the J gene TRBJ2-5; D ambiguous. The CDR3 loop is CASSQDSGPMGWAQYF. In DNA form, the CDR3 reads TGTGCCAGCAGCCAAGATTCCGGGCCCATGGGGTGGGCCCAGTACTTC.